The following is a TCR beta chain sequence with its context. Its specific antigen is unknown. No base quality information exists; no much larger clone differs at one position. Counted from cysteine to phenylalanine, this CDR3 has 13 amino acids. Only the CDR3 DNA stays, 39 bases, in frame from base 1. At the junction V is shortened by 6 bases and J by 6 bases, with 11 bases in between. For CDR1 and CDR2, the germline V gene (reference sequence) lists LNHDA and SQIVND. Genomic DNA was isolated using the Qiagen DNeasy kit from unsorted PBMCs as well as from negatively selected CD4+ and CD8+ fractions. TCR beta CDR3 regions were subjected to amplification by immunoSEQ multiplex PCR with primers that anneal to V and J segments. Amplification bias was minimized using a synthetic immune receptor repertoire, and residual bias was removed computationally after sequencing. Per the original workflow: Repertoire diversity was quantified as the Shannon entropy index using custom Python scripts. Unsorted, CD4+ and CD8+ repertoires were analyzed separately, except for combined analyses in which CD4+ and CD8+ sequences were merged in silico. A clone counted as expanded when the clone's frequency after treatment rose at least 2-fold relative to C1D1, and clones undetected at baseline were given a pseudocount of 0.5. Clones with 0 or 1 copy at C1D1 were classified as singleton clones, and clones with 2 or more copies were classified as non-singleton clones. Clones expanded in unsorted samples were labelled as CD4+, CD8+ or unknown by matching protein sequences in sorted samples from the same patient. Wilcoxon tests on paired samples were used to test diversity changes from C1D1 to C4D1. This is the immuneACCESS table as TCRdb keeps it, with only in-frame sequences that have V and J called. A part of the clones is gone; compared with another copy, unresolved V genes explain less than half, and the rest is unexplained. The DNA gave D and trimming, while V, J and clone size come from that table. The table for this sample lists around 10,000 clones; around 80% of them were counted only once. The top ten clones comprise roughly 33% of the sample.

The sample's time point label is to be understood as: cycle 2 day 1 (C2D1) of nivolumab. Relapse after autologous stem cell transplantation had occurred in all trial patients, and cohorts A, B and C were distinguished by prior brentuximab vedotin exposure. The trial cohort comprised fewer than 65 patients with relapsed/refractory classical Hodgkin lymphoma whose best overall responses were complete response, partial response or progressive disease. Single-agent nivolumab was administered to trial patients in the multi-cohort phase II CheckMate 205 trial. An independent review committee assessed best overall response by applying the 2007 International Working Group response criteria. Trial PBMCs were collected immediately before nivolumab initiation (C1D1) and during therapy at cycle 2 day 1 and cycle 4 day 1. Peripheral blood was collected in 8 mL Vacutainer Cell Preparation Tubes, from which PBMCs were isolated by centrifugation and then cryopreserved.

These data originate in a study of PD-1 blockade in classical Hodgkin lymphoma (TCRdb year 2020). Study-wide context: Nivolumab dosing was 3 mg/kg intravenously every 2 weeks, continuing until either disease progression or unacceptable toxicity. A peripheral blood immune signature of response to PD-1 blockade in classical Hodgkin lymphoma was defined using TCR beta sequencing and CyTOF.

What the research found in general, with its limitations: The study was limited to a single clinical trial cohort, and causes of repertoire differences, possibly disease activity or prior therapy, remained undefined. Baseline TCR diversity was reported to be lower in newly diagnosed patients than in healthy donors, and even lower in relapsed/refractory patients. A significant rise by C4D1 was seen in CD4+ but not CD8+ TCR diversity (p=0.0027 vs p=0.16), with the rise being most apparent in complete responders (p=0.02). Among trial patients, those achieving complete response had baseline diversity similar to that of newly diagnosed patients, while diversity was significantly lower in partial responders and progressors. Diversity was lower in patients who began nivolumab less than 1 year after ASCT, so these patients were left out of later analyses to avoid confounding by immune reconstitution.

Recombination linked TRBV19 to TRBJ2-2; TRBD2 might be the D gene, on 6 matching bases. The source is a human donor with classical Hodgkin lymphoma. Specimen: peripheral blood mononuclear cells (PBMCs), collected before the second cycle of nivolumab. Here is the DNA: TGTGCCAGTAGCTATTCGGGGGCCGGGGAGCTGTTTTTT. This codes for CASSYSGAGELFF.